Presented here are 29 T cell receptor beta chains from one specimen sequenced in a study of identical twins. TCRdb analysed the 5' RACE reads with MiXCR anew, one entry per CDR3 protein. The data contain roughly 690,000 distinct CDR3 sequences, 5.5% to 6.5% of them singletons. Sequencing input: naive T cells sorted from blood. Every receptor here comes from a man aged 18 to 29 in good health.

The sample holds many counts of this clonotype. The chain uses TRBV7-2 and TRBJ2-1, with TRBD2 matching over 8 bases. Germline trimming cut 7 bases from V and 0 bases from J; bases unmatched to any gene: 8. CDR1 is SGHTA, CDR2 FQGNSA, per germline. The CDR3 totals 16 residues. In DNA, the CDR3 is TGTGCCAGCACCCCGGGGGGGATGAGCTCCTACAATGAGCAGTTCTTC. Protein sequence: CASTPGGMSSYNEQFF.

This clonotype was counted a few times. The V call is TRBV27, the J call TRBJ1-1; D possibly corresponds to TRBD1 (6 bases). The ends were cut back, 2 bases at V and 10 bases at J, with 14 bases in the middle. Germline V gives CDR1 MNHEY, CDR2 SMNVEV (reference sequence). The CDR3 is made up of 13 amino acids. The CDR3 nucleotides are TGTGCCAGCAGTTTAAAACGACAGGCTGCAGCTTTCTTT. Translation: CASSLKRQAAAFF.

This clonotype was seen at least ten times. The gene calls are TRBV27 and TRBJ2-1, with 8 bases fitting TRBD1. Trimming cost V 4 bases and J 0 bases; bases outside gene matches: 5. Germline V gene sequence: CDR1 MNHEY, CDR2 SMNVEV (reference sequence). The CDR3 length is 16 residues. In nucleotides, the CDR3 is TGTGCCAGCAGTTGGAGGACAGGGAGCTCCTACAATGAGCAGTTCTTC. This encodes CASSWRTGSSYNEQFF.

The CDR3, as DNA: TGTGCCAGTGGACAGACGAACTATGGCTACACCTTC. This encodes CASGQTNYGYTF. This chain uses TRBV19 with TRBJ1-2, with a weak D call TRBD1 (6 bases). Trimming took off 8 bases at V and 2 bases at J, with 9 bases between the two ends. The CDR3 has 12 residues. CDR1 and CDR2 (germline): LNHDA, SQIVND (reference sequence).

This clonotype was observed many times. This chain links TRBV12-3 or TRBV12-4 with TRBJ2-5, with 14 bases fitting TRBD2. The CDR3 covers 19 residues. Trimming took 0 bases from V and 3 from J; bases not matched to a gene: 9. The CDR3 region has the DNA TGTGCCAGCAGTTTAGCGGGACTAGCGGGAGTTGGTAGGGAAGAGACCCAGTACTTC. Its translation: CASSLAGLAGVGREETQYF.

The sample holds many counts of this clonotype. The CDR3 sequence is CASSLHRAFF. Written as DNA, the CDR3 is TGTGCCAGCAGTTTACATCGAGCTTTCTTT. V gene TRBV12-3 or TRBV12-4 combines with J gene TRBJ1-1; no firm D call. V gave up 2 bases and J gave up 10 bases, with 5 bases separating them. The CDR3 is made up of 10 amino acids.

This clonotype has ten or more counts. The V call is TRBV5-6, the J call TRBJ2-1, with unresolved D. Germline CDR1 is SGHDT and CDR2 is YYEEEE. This CDR3 has 13 residues. Trimming removed 2 bases from V and 5 bases from J, with 8 bases in between. CDR3 in DNA: TGTGCCAGCAGCTTCGATAACGACAATGAGCAGTTCTTC. Encoded protein: CASSFDNDNEQFF.

In this sample, this clonotype turned up a few times. The rearrangement joins TRBV30 to TRBJ2-1; D gene unclear. V was pared by 2 bases and J by 8 bases, with 13 bases between. The CDR3 runs 13 residues. From germline, CDR1 is GTSNPN and CDR2 SVGIG (reference sequence). The CDR3 loop is CAWSTSPGYEQFF. The DNA for the CDR3 is TGTGCCTGGAGTACGAGCCCAGGCTATGAGCAGTTCTTC. Using reference TRBV30 and TRBJ2-1 for the parts outside the CDR3, the full variable domain is SQTIHQWPATLVQPVGSPLSLECTVEGTSNPNLYWYRQAAGRGLQLLFYSVGIGQISSEVPQNLSASRPQDRQFILSSKKLLLSDSGFYLCAWSTSPGYEQFFGPGTRLTVL.

This clonotype was detected ten times or more. The J gene is TRBJ2-1, the V gene TRBV29-1; D remains ambiguous. The CDR3 runs to 14 residues. V lost 4 bases and J 0 bases, leaving 10 bases between the germline ends. Germline CDR1 is SQVTM and CDR2 is ANQGSEA. Written as DNA, the CDR3 is TGCAGCGTTGTCGGTGGGATCTCCTACAATGAGCAGTTCTTC. Protein product: CSVVGGISYNEQFF.

Note on this clonotype: The final CDR3 position lacks the conserved phenylalanine or tryptophan, pointing to a likely read error. No DNA is shown, since the ends of the CDR3 on it are uncertain; the CDR3 is the one TCRdb lists. The rearrangement joins TRBV13 to TRBJ2-1; the table gives TRBD2 as D, unverified against the DNA. The CDR3 is 14 amino acids in total, end residues counted. Germline lookup yields CDR1 PRHDT and CDR2 FYEKMQ (reference sequence). The CDR3 protein is CASQRWAGFNEQFG.

This clonotype has at least ten counts. V and J are TRBV10-3 and TRBJ2-5; D is ambiguous. Germline assignment: CDR1 ENHRY and CDR2 SYGVKD. V was trimmed by 3 bases and J by 5 bases, leaving 7 bases between them. The CDR3 is made up of 12 amino acids. The CDR3 here is CAISDRGETQYF. The CDR3 DNA follows: TGTGCCATCAGTGATCGTGGGGAGACCCAGTACTTC.

This clonotype occurred many times. The chain recombines TRBV5-5 with TRBJ1-5; D uncertain. The CDR3 spans 14 residues. Trimming removed 4 bases from V and 3 bases from J, with 11 bases in between. The germline V gene encodes CDR1 SGHKS and CDR2 YYEKEE (reference sequence). The CDR3 nucleotides read TGTGCCAGCAGCCTAAGGCAATCCAATCAGCCCCAGCATTTT. This translates into CASSLRQSNQPQHF.

The genes are TRBV12-3 or TRBV12-4 and TRBJ2-3, with D perhaps matching TRBD2 (6 bases). The CDR3 spans 16 residues. The V end lost 3 bases, the J end lost 2 bases, and 15 bases lay between the germline ends. CDR3 sequence reads: CASSFPAGYNTDTQYF. The CDR3 DNA reads TGTGCCAGCAGTTTTCCGGCGGGGTATAACACAGATACGCAGTATTTT.

This clonotype was seen only a few times. This chain links TRBV5-1 with TRBJ2-3; 10 bases map to TRBD2. Trimming took 3 bases from V and 1 from J; bases not matched to a gene: 5. This CDR3 is 16 amino acids long. Germline CDR1 reads SGHRS; CDR2 reads YFSETQ. The CDR3 DNA reads TGCGCCAGCAGCTCTAATGGACTAGCGGGCACAGATACGCAGTATTTT. This translates into CASSSNGLAGTDTQYF.

This clonotype has ten or more counts. A junction end diverges from the germline sequence, so it may reflect a read error. The rearrangement uses TRBV29-1 and TRBJ2-7; TRBD2 is a possible D gene (6 bases). This CDR3 region has 14 residues. Germline values: CDR1 SQVTM, CDR2 ANQGSEA. The CDR3 DNA follows: TGCAGCGTTGTAGAGGGACTCCAATCCTATGAGCAGTACTTC. Protein sequence: CSVVEGLQSYEQYF.

This clonotype has a count of ten or more. The gene calls are TRBV12-3 or TRBV12-4 and TRBJ2-5; D is perhaps TRBD1 (6 bases). This CDR3 is 11 amino acids long. Written as DNA, the CDR3 is TGTGCTACAGGGTCCGGGGAGACCCAGTACTTC. Encoded protein: CATGSGETQYF.

V usage is TRBV5-1 and J usage is TRBJ2-1; 8 positions match TRBD2. Germline CDR1 is SGHRS and CDR2 is YFSETQ. Trimming took 4 bases from V and 16 from J; bases not matched to a gene: 19. This CDR3 is 15 amino acids long. CDR3 region: CASSLARSGSRARFF. Written as DNA, the CDR3 is TGCGCCAGCAGCCTGGCAAGGAGCGGGAGCCGGGCCCGATTCTTC.

This chain joins TRBV6-2 or TRBV6-3 and TRBJ2-7; D is perhaps TRBD1 (5 bases). In germline, CDR1 is MNHEY, CDR2 SVGEGT. Trimming cost V 6 bases and J 3 bases, with 12 bases left between them. CDR3 size: 13 residues. Here the CDR3 DNA reads TGTGCCAGCAGCCGGACACGGAACTACGAGCAGTACTTC. This gives the protein CASSRTRNYEQYF.

In its sample, this clonotype was seen many times. This chain joins TRBV15 and TRBJ2-3, with a weak D call TRBD1 (6 bases). The CDR3 sequence is 16 residues long. V shed 3 bases and J shed 2 bases, with 15 bases lying between them. In germline, CDR1 is LNHNV, CDR2 YYDKDF (reference sequence). CDR3: CATSRRTGTPTDTQYF. The CDR3 DNA follows: TGTGCCACCAGCAGGAGGACCGGGACACCCACAGATACGCAGTATTTT.

This clonotype was observed at least ten times. The rearrangement joins TRBV15 to TRBJ1-2; D unclear. Trimming removed 1 base from V and 0 bases from J, with 6 bases in between. CDR3 size: 14 residues. Germline CDR1 and CDR2: LNHNV and YYDKDF (reference sequence). This CDR3 reads CATSRVVPNYGYTF. In nucleotides, the CDR3 is TGTGCCACCAGCAGAGTTGTGCCTAACTATGGCTACACCTTC.

This clonotype has only a few counts. The chain couples TRBV6-2 or TRBV6-3 to TRBJ2-5; 10 bases are a match to TRBD2. In germline, CDR1 is MNHEY, CDR2 SVGEGT. V trimming: 0 bases; J trimming: 3 bases; junction bases outside the gene matches: 7. This CDR3 spans 17 amino acids. CDR3 residues: CASSYSSTLAGEETQYF. The CDR3 DNA reads TGTGCCAGCAGTTACTCATCCACCCTAGCGGGAGAAGAGACCCAGTACTTC.

CDR3 loop: CASSQNLIYGYTF. CDR3 sequence (DNA): TGCGCCAGCAGCCAAAACCTAATCTATGGCTACACCTTC. The chain couples TRBV4-1 to TRBJ1-2; D gene ambiguous. The CDR3 spans 13 residues. Germline V gene data show CDR1 as MGHRA and CDR2 as YSYEKL. Between the trimmed V and J ends, which lost 2 bases and 4 bases, there was a span of 8 bases.

This chain joins TRBV4-2 and TRBJ2-7; 11 nucleotides match TRBD2. Losses at the gene ends were 3 bases for V and 0 bases for J; bases not matched to a gene: 7. The CDR3 loop spans 17 amino acids. Germline V gene data show CDR1 as LGHNA and CDR2 as YNFKEQ. CDR3 in amino acids: CASSQPPGLAASYEQYF. The DNA of the CDR3 is TGTGCCAGCAGCCAGCCTCCGGGACTAGCGGCCTCCTACGAGCAGTACTTC.

The V and J genes are TRBV10-1 and TRBJ1-1; D gene ambiguous. The germline gives CDR1 WNHNN, CDR2 SYGVQD (reference sequence). V lost 0 bases to trimming and J lost 1 base, with 12 bases between them. The CDR3 loop spans 16 amino acids. DNA of the CDR3: TGCGCCAGCAGTGAGTCGGCAGTTTTCCCGAACACTGAAGCTTTCTTT. Translation: CASSESAVFPNTEAFF.

This clonotype came up many times. CDR3 sequence (DNA): TGCAGTGCTAGAGTTTCGGGGTATAGCAATCAGCCCCAGCATTTT. This sequence encodes CSARVSGYSNQPQHF. This chain connects TRBV20-1 to TRBJ1-5, with D uncertain. The V end was cut by 1 base, the J end by 0 bases, with 10 bases between. There are 15 residues in the CDR3. Per the germline V gene, CDR1 is DFQATT and CDR2 is SNEGSKA (reference sequence).

This clonotype was seen ten or more times. The V gene is TRBV7-7, the J gene TRBJ2-1; 7 bases align to TRBD1. Germline V gene data show CDR1 as SSHAT and CDR2 as FNYEAQ (reference sequence). The CDR3 contains 16 residues. V lost 5 bases to trimming and J lost 5 bases; unmatched junction nucleotides: 12. The CDR3 sequence: CASSDARKGANNEQFF. In DNA form, the CDR3 reads TGTGCCAGCAGCGATGCCCGCAAGGGGGCAAACAATGAGCAGTTCTTC.

This clonotype showed up many times. The rearrangement joins TRBV5-1 to TRBJ2-1; TRBD2 aligns across 9 bases. Germline V gene sequence: CDR1 SGHRS, CDR2 YFSETQ. The CDR3 is 15 amino acids. The trim removed 3 bases at V and 8 bases at J, leaving 9 bases unmatched. The CDR3 coding sequence is TGCGCCAGCAGCTACGGGAGCGGGGGGAGCGATGAGCAGTTCTTC. It is translated as CASSYGSGGSDEQFF.

This clonotype was recorded at least ten times. The chain links TRBV25-1 to TRBJ2-7; 7 positions agree with TRBD1. There are 13 residues in the CDR3. Germline V CDR1 and CDR2: MGHDK, SYGVNS. J was trimmed by 2 bases and V by 3 bases; bases with no gene match: 1. CDR3 loop: CASSDGQAYEQYF. CDR3 sequence (DNA): TGTGCCAGCAGTGACGGACAGGCCTACGAGCAGTACTTC.

This clonotype appeared a few times. The rearrangement joins TRBV5-1 to TRBJ2-5; a weak D match, TRBD2 (6 bases). V lost 4 bases and J 4 bases, leaving 14 bases between the germline ends. Germline V gene sequence: CDR1 SGHRS, CDR2 YFSETQ. CDR3 size: 14 residues. The CDR3 is CASSPEGFPETQYF. In nucleotides, the CDR3 is TGCGCCAGCAGCCCGGAGGGATTCCCAGAGACCCAGTACTTC.